These 13 T cell receptor beta chains were sequenced from one sample in a study of CXCR3-negative and CXCR3-positive naive CD8 T cells. TRB cDNA was prepared as libraries by UMI-labeled 5' RACE. Using the 5' RACE reads, TCRdb records one entry per CDR3 protein without DNA. Recorded for this sample: more than 45,000 distinct CDR3 sequences. Sequencing was done on a sample of memory CD8+ T cells from blood. The receptor set was obtained from a human donor in good health. Some clones in this sample may be carry-over from other donors' samples.

V gene TRBV24-1 combines with J gene TRBJ2-1; TCRdb proposes TRBD1, but this gene call is untestable without DNA. The germline V gene encodes CDR1 KGHDR and CDR2 SFDVKD. The CDR3 is made up of 14 amino acids. The CDR3 spells CATSGAGGYNEQFF.

CDR3 loop: CASSYTSDTEAFF. The chain employs TRBV6-5 and TRBJ1-1. This CDR3 contains 13 residues. CDR1 is MNHEY, CDR2 SVGAGI, per germline.

The chain joins TRBV7-9 to TRBJ1-1; TCRdb designates TRBD1, a call that cannot be tested without DNA. Germline loops: CDR1 SEHNR, CDR2 FQNEAQ (reference sequence). The CDR3 is 15 residues long. CDR3 sequence: CASSWTGALNTEAFF. The entire variable domain, with the rest obtained from reference TRBV7-9 and TRBJ1-1, is as follows: DTGVSQNPRHKITKRGQNVTFRCDPISEHNRLYWYRQTLGQGPEFLTYFQNEAQLEKSRLLSDRFSAERPKGSFSTLEIQRTEQGDSAMYLCASSWTGALNTEAFFGQGTRLTVV.

This chain links TRBV7-2 with TRBJ2-1; the D call from TCRdb, TRBD1, cannot be confirmed without DNA. Germline CDR1 SGHTA, CDR2 FQGNSA. This CDR3 is built from 15 residues. The CDR3 protein is CASSPGEGAYNEQFF.

The genes are TRBV29-1 and TRBJ2-1; absent DNA, TCRdb's TRBD2 call cannot be checked. CDR1 is SQVTM and CDR2 is ANQGSEA in the germline V gene. The CDR3 consists of 15 residues. CDR3 amino acids: CSVEAVSGSSNEQFF.

The chain uses TRBV20-1 and TRBJ2-1; TCRdb's D call, TRBD1, is unchecked because there is no DNA. The CDR3 is 16 residues long. CDR1 DFQATT and CDR2 SNEGSKA come from the germline V gene (reference sequence). The CDR3: CSARMAGGELGNEQFF.

The chain recombines TRBV6-5 with TRBJ2-7; TCRdb's D call of TRBD2 is untestable without DNA. From germline, CDR1 is MNHEY and CDR2 SVGAGI. The CDR3 has 14 residues. The CDR3 spells CASSYLAGGYEQYF.

The gene calls are TRBV4-1 and TRBJ2-7. The CDR3 sequence is 14 residues long. CDR1 and CDR2 from the germline V gene are MGHRA and YSYEKL. CDR3 in amino acids: CASSQDVEAYEQYF.

This chain uses TRBV29-1 with TRBJ2-7; TCRdb's D call, TRBD1, is unchecked because there is no DNA. This CDR3 spans 14 amino acids. Germline values: CDR1 SQVTM, CDR2 ANQGSEA. The CDR3 reads CSVDRQGSSYEQYF.

The V gene is TRBV9, the J gene TRBJ2-1; TCRdb selects TRBD2, and the lack of DNA leaves this call unchecked. The CDR3 sequence is 15 residues long. CDR1 is SGDLS, CDR2 YYNGEE, per germline. The CDR3 spells CASSVASGSRDEQFF.

V is TRBV28 and J is TRBJ2-3; TCRdb's assignment of TRBD2 cannot be checked, as there is no DNA. The germline V gene encodes CDR1 MDHEN and CDR2 SYDVKM. CDR3 size: 11 residues. The CDR3 sequence is CASGSLGTQYF.

V is TRBV29-1 and J is TRBJ1-3. The CDR3 has 13 residues. Germline CDR1 is SQVTM and CDR2 is ANQGSEA. The CDR3 loop reads CSVEADVANTIYF.

Frequency places this clonotype as large. The gene calls are TRBV28 and TRBJ1-6; TCRdb proposes TRBD1, but this gene call is untestable without DNA. This CDR3 has 14 residues. CDR1 and CDR2 (germline): MDHEN, SYDVKM. CDR3 sequence reads: CASSFGQEDSPLHF.